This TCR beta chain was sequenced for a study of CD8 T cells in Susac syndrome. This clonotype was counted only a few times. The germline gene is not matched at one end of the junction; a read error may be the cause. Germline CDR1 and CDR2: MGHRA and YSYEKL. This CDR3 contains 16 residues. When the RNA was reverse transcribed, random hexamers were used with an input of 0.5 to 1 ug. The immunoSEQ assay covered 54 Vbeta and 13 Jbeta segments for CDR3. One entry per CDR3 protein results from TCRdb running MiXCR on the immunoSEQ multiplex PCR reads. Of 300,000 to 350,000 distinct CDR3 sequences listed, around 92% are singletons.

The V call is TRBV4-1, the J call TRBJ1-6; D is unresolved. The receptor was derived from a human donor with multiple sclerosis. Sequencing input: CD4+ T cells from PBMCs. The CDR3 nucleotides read TGCGCCAGCAGCCAAGTGGTCGGATTGTATAATTCCCCCCTCCACTTT. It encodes CASSQVVGLYNSPLHF.